These 21 T cell receptor beta chains originate from one sample sequenced in a study of cytomegalovirus exposure and HLA in healthy donors. In the PCR, 60 Vbeta and 13 Jbeta primers were used. Here immunoSEQ multiplex PCR was the method, and the copy in TCRdb shows in-frame clones only, minus some. The repertoire consists of over 75,000 clones, with roughly 86% occurring once and the leading ten covering 8% to 10%. Sequenced material: PBMCs. These receptors all come from a man aged 25 to 40 in good health and CMV-seropositive.

The chain combines TRBV10-3 with TRBJ1-5; TRBD1 is a possible D gene (6 bases). The V and J ends lost 0 bases and 1 base respectively, with 7 bases between them. The CDR3 runs to 15 residues. Germline CDR1 and CDR2: ENHRY and SYGVKD. The CDR3 here is CAISESDRSNQPQHF. The CDR3 bases are TGTGCCATCAGTGAGTCCGACAGGAGCAATCAGCCCCAGCATTTT.

The chain links TRBV6-5 to TRBJ1-2, with a possible D match to TRBD1 (6 bases). CDR3 length: 12 amino acids. The V gene's germline CDR1 is MNHEY and CDR2 SVGAGI. With 7 bases removed from V and 4 bases from J, the gap between germline ends came to 10 bases. CDR3 residues: CASNGQPYGYTF. CDR3 in DNA: TGTGCCAGCAACGGACAGCCCTATGGCTACACCTTC.

The V and J genes are TRBV2 and TRBJ1-6; 7 positions match TRBD1. This CDR3 is built from 15 residues. The V and J ends lost 8 bases and 4 bases, in that order; junction bases with no gene match: 8. Per germline, CDR1 SNHLY and CDR2 FYNNEI. CDR3 coding DNA: TGTGCCAGCTCGGGAGGGGGCGTTTATAATTCACCCCTCCACTTT. Protein sequence: CASSGGGVYNSPLHF.

This clone was seen just once. The chain couples TRBV11-2 to TRBJ2-5; TRBD2 matches 7 bases. The CDR3 is 12 amino acids. The ends lost 5 bases at V and 3 bases at J; junction bases unmatched: 0. Germline V lookup: CDR1 SGHAT, CDR2 FQNNGV. CDR3 sequence: CASSRGEETQYF. The CDR3, as DNA: TGTGCCAGCAGCCGGGGGGAAGAGACCCAGTACTTC. The full variable domain, in which reference TRBV11-2 and TRBJ2-5 provide the parts outside the CDR3, is EAGVAQSPRYKIIEKRQSVAFWCNPISGHATLYWYQQILGQGPKLLIQFQNNGVVDDSQLPKDRFSAERLKGVDSTLKIQPAKLEDSAVYLCASSRGEETQYFGPGTRLLVL.

The chain recombines TRBV4-1 with TRBJ1-4; 8 bases fit TRBD1. The germline CDR1 and CDR2 sequences are MGHRA and YSYEKL. The CDR3 is made up of 16 amino acids. The V segment lost 5 bases and the J segment 12 bases; nucleotides outside the gene matches: 17. The CDR3 loop is CASSSTLTGAPLELFF. The CDR3 nucleotides read TGCGCCAGCAGCTCCACATTGACAGGGGCCCCATTGGAACTGTTTTTT.

The chain recombines TRBV5-4 with TRBJ2-5; 11 bases align to TRBD2. J gave up 5 bases and V 4 bases, and 7 bases lay outside the gene matches. Germline-derived CDR1 and CDR2 are SGHNT and YYREEE (reference sequence). The CDR3 has 15 amino acids. DNA of the CDR3: TGTGCCAGCAGCAGTACTAGCGGGAGTACCGAGACCCAGTACTTC. This encodes CASSSTSGSTETQYF.

The chain couples TRBV7-9 to TRBJ2-5; TRBD2 might be the D (6 bases). The DNA end lines up better with TRBJ2-7; the J call may be wrong. Germline V gene data show CDR1 as SEHNR and CDR2 as FQNEAQ (reference sequence). The CDR3 has 14 residues. The CDR3 loop is CASSFTGASYEQYF. CDR3 nucleotides: TGTGCCAGCAGCTTCACGGGAGCCTCCTACGAGCAGTACTTC.

This clone appeared a single time. The genes are TRBV27 and TRBJ2-1; 8 bases map to TRBD2. The germline gives CDR1 MNHEY, CDR2 SMNVEV (reference sequence). Trimming removed 3 bases from V and 2 bases from J; junction bases left unmatched: 12. The CDR3 loop spans 18 amino acids. The CDR3, as DNA: TGTGCCAGCAGTTTGTATCCCAGCGGGAGATGGGCCTACAATGAGCAGTTCTTC. Translating it yields CASSLYPSGRWAYNEQFF.

This rearrangement joins TRBV6-5 to TRBJ2-1, with 11 bases identical to TRBD2. Germline CDR1 MNHEY, CDR2 SVGAGI. Trimming took 6 bases from V and 8 from J; bases not matched to a gene: 9. This CDR3 is 15 amino acids long. The CDR3 coding sequence is TGTGCCAGCAGCCCGCTAGCGGGAGGTCGGGATGAGCAGTTCTTC. This sequence encodes CASSPLAGGRDEQFF.

The chain employs TRBV9 and TRBJ2-1, with 11 bases identical to TRBD1. The CDR3 runs 16 residues. The germline CDR1 and CDR2 sequences are SGDLS and YYNGEE. Trimming removed 3 bases from V and 6 bases from J; junction bases left unmatched: 8. For the CDR3, the DNA is TGTGCCAGCAGCGCGGAAGGACAGGGGGCACTCAATGAGCAGTTCTTC. This gives the protein CASSAEGQGALNEQFF.

The V call is TRBV18, the J call TRBJ2-2, with TRBD2 matching 8 bases. The ends lost 2 bases at V and 0 bases at J; junction bases unmatched: 2. Per the germline V gene, CDR1 is KGHSH and CDR2 is LQKENI. This CDR3 has 16 amino acids. CDR3 nucleotide sequence: TGTGCCAGCTCACCAGTTAGCGGGGCGAACACCGGGGAGCTGTTTTTT. Residues: CASSPVSGANTGELFF.

The gene calls are TRBV18 and TRBJ2-1; 11 bases are shared with TRBD1. From germline, CDR1 is KGHSH and CDR2 LQKENI. After removal of 0 bases from V and 8 bases from J, the junction contained 6 bases not matched to a gene. The length of the CDR3 is 16 residues. CDR3 nucleotides: TGTGCCAGCTCACCACCGACCGGACAGGGGGCGGATGAGCAGTTCTTC. Protein sequence: CASSPPTGQGADEQFF.

The V and J genes are TRBV6-1 and TRBJ2-3; perhaps TRBD1 as D (5 bases). V was clipped by 1 base and J by 2 bases, with 13 bases between them. The CDR3 runs 16 residues. Germline assignment: CDR1 MNHNS and CDR2 SASEGT. This chain's CDR3 is CASSEVPPQATDTQYF. Written as DNA, the CDR3 is TGTGCCAGCAGTGAAGTCCCCCCACAGGCCACAGATACGCAGTATTTT.

V and J are TRBV5-4 and TRBJ1-2; D gene ambiguous. The CDR3 is 16 residues long. CDR1 and CDR2 from the germline V gene are SGHNT and YYREEE (reference sequence). V was pared by 0 bases and J by 8 bases, with 20 bases between. CDR3 amino acids: CASSLAGSGTYEGYTF. CDR3 coding DNA: TGTGCCAGCAGCTTGGCCGGTTCGGGTACTTATGAGGGCTACACCTTC. Full variable domain (outside the CDR3, taken from reference TRBV5-4 and TRBJ1-2): ETGVTQSPTHLIKTRGQQVTLRCSSQSGHNTVSWYQQALGQGPQFIFQYYREEENGRGNFPPRFSGLQFPNYSSELNVNALELDDSALYLCASSLAGSGTYEGYTFGSGTRLTVV.

The chain uses TRBV10-1 and TRBJ2-2; TRBD2 matches 7 bases. J lost 7 bases, V lost 0 bases, and 8 bases had no gene match. Per germline, CDR1 WNHNN and CDR2 SYGVQD (reference sequence). This CDR3 contains 16 residues. For the CDR3, the DNA is TGCGCCAGCAGTGAGTCGAGGGGAGGGCGAATCGGGGAGCTGTTTTTT. Protein sequence: CASSESRGGRIGELFF.

The gene calls are TRBV7-9 and TRBJ2-6; TRBD1 agrees at 9 bases. Germline-derived CDR1 and CDR2 are SEHNR and FQNEAQ (reference sequence). V trimming: 4 bases; J trimming: 0 bases; junction bases outside the gene matches: 7. CDR3 length: 18 residues. Written as DNA, the CDR3 is TGTGCCAGCAGCTCACCGGGACAGGGATTCTCTGGGGCCAACGTCCTGACTTTC. Its translation is CASSSPGQGFSGANVLTF. The full variable domain, its missing parts supplied by reference TRBV7-9 and TRBJ2-6, is DTGVSQNPRHKITKRGQNVTFRCDPISEHNRLYWYRQTLGQGPEFLTYFQNEAQLEKSRLLSDRFSAERPKGSFSTLEIQRTEQGDSAMYLCASSSPGQGFSGANVLTFGAGSRLTVL.

This chain uses TRBV6-1 with TRBJ1-1; TRBD1 matches 9 bases. The germline gives CDR1 MNHNS, CDR2 SASEGT. The CDR3 has 13 residues. With 6 bases clipped from V and 11 bases from J, the junction kept 10 bases outside the gene matches. The CDR3 DNA is TGTGCCAGCAGGCGGGACAGGGTATCGAAGGCTTTCTTT. This gives the protein CASRRDRVSKAFF.

The chain is built from TRBV4-2 and TRBJ2-5, with D tentatively TRBD1 (7 bases). The CDR3 is made up of 15 amino acids. V was cut by 3 bases and J by 5 bases, with 16 bases left in between. CDR1 is LGHNA and CDR2 is YNFKEQ in the germline V gene. The CDR3 coding sequence is TGTGCCAGCAGCCAGGCGGGACAGAATGGGGAGACCCAGTACTTC. Its protein is CASSQAGQNGETQYF.

The gene calls are TRBV28 and TRBJ1-2, with D possibly matching TRBD1 (5 bases). CDR3 length: 17 amino acids. Deletions cut 5 bases from V and 6 bases from J, with 25 bases between. CDR1 and CDR2 from the germline V gene are MDHEN and SYDVKM. In nucleotides, the CDR3 is TGTGCCAGCAGTCCTCTTTCGGGGGTTGACCGGGGAGATGGCTACACCTTC. Its protein is CASSPLSGVDRGDGYTF.

The V call is TRBV18, the J call TRBJ1-2, with a possible D match to TRBD1 (5 bases). The germline gives CDR1 KGHSH, CDR2 LQKENI. V lost 1 base, J lost 6 bases, and 9 bases lay in between. The CDR3 covers 13 residues. The CDR3 DNA reads as TGTGCCAGCTCACCACGCAGGGAGGATGGCTACACCTTC. Residues: CASSPRREDGYTF.

This chain connects TRBV29-1 to TRBJ2-1, with TRBD2 identical over 11 bases. After removal of 4 bases from V and 6 bases from J, the junction contained 8 bases not matched to a gene. This CDR3 has 15 amino acids. CDR1 and CDR2 (germline): SQVTM, ANQGSEA. CDR3 bases: TGCAGCGTTGCGTCACTAGCGGGAGATGTCAATGAGCAGTTCTTC. Amino acid sequence: CSVASLAGDVNEQFF.